This T cell receptor (beta chain) was recorded in a study of blood T cells in healthy people across ages. Germline CDR1 MDHEN, CDR2 SYDVKM. The CDR3 extends over 17 amino acids. Through a sample-barcoded 5' primer and a J-beta primer mix, a second PCR was run for 7 to 11 cycles. TCRdb itself ran the 5' RACE reads through MiXCR, one entry per CDR3 protein. The data hold over a million distinct CDR3 sequences, with 35% to 55% observed a single time. The chain uses TRBV28 and TRBJ2-5, with TRBD1 identical over 12 bases. The J call may be incorrect, as the DNA end agrees better with TRBJ2-7. Sequenced: blood. The receptor was derived from a woman aged 60-70 years in good health. The CDR3 loop reads CASSLNVGQGASYEQYF. CDR3 nucleotides: TGTGCCAGCAGTCTCAACGTGGGACAGGGGGCTTCATACGAGCAGTACTTC.